One sample yielded the 30 T cell receptor beta chains listed below, sequenced in a study of blood T cells in healthy people across ages. A second PCR of roughly 6 to 12 cycles used a sample-barcoded 5' primer and a J-beta primer mix. MiXCR, run by TCRdb on the 5' RACE reads, gives a single entry per CDR3 protein. The data show around 970,000 distinct CDR3 sequences, about 53% seen once. The sequenced material came from blood. The receptors were sampled from a woman aged 60-75 years in good health.

CDR3 loop: CASSRQSEKPYNEQFF. In nucleotides, the CDR3 is TGTGCCAGCAGCCGACAATCTGAGAAGCCCTACAATGAGCAGTTCTTC. This rearrangement joins TRBV7-2 to TRBJ2-1, with D unresolved. V lost 5 bases and J 2 bases, leaving 16 bases between the germline ends. The V gene's germline CDR1 is SGHTA and CDR2 FQGNSA. This CDR3 region has 16 residues.

Only a few counts were recorded for this clonotype. This sequence joins TRBV6-6 and TRBJ2-7; tentatively, D is TRBD1 (6 bases). Trimming stripped 5 bases from V and 2 bases from J, with 19 bases between. Germline CDR1 MNHNY, CDR2 SVGAGI (reference sequence). The CDR3 is 16 amino acids. The CDR3 is CASSAPDRSLTYEQYF. For the CDR3, the DNA is TGTGCCAGCAGTGCACCGGACAGAAGCCTTACCTACGAGCAGTACTTC.

This clonotype was recorded only once. Compared with germline, one end of the junction differs, possibly owing to a read error. The chain combines TRBV12-3 or TRBV12-4 with TRBJ2-3; D possibly uses TRBD1 or TRBD2 (7 bases each). This CDR3 has 16 amino acids. The CDR3 DNA is TGTGCTAGCAGCCCTGCAGGGGGGGGACACCAAAATACGCAGTATTTT. It codes for CASSPAGGGHQNTQYF.

Concerning this clonotype: Compared with germline, one end of the junction differs, possibly owing to a read error. This chain uses TRBV6-5 with TRBJ2-3; D gene uncertain. From germline, CDR1 is MNHEY and CDR2 SVGAGI. The CDR3 covers 14 residues. The CDR3 DNA follows: TGTGCCAGTAGTTACGATCGAGATTCGGATACGCAGTATTTT. It codes for CASSYDRDSDTQYF.

The J gene is TRBJ1-3, the V gene TRBV24-1, with a possible D match to TRBD1 (5 bases). This CDR3 is 15 amino acids long. Germline V gene data show CDR1 as KGHDR and CDR2 as SFDVKD. V lost 9 bases to trimming and J lost 4 bases, with 18 bases between them. This chain's CDR3 is CATPEGKNAGNTIYF. The CDR3 DNA sequence: TGTGCCACCCCAGAGGGGAAAAACGCCGGAAACACCATATATTTT.

The rearrangement links TRBV12-5 to TRBJ2-3; TRBD2 matches 8 bases. The CDR3 is 16 residues long. Germline V gene data show CDR1 as LGHNT and CDR2 as FRNRAP. The V and J ends lost 0 bases and 7 bases, in that order; junction bases with no gene match: 9. In nucleotides, the CDR3 is TGTGCTAGTGGTTTGGTCACCGGGAGGGTCCAATATACGCAGTATTTT. Amino acids: CASGLVTGRVQYTQYF.

This clonotype was picked up a small number of times. This chain joins TRBV6-6 and TRBJ1-2; 8 nucleotides match TRBD1. This CDR3 spans 15 amino acids. Germline CDR1 and CDR2: MNHNY and SVGAGI (reference sequence). Trimming took 4 bases from V and 2 from J; bases not matched to a gene: 6. The CDR3 DNA reads as TGTGCCAGCAGTTTTTCAGGGGGCTCGAACTATGGCTACACCTTC. Its protein is CASSFSGGSNYGYTF.

This clonotype was picked up a small number of times. This sequence joins TRBV7-2 and TRBJ2-3; D could derive from TRBD1 or TRBD2 (5 bases each). V was cut by 6 bases and J by 11 bases, with 12 bases left in between. Per germline, CDR1 SGHTA and CDR2 FQGNSA. There are 11 residues in the CDR3. CDR3 sequence reads: CASRGAGRQYF. In nucleotides, the CDR3 is TGTGCCAGCAGGGGTGCAGGGAGGCAGTATTTT.

The rearrangement joins TRBV20-1 to TRBJ2-4; 8 positions match TRBD2. Germline V gene sequence: CDR1 DFQATT, CDR2 SNEGSKA (reference sequence). The CDR3 consists of 18 residues. V trimming: 0 bases; J trimming: 13 bases; junction bases outside the gene matches: 23. DNA of the CDR3: TGCAGTGCTAGAGAAACCCTCCGGAGTAGCGGGAACTACAATGAGCAGTACTTC. Translating it yields CSARETLRSSGNYNEQYF.

The chain is built from TRBV6-5 and TRBJ2-6; D remains ambiguous. This CDR3 has 15 amino acids. From germline, CDR1 is MNHEY and CDR2 SVGAGI. V was trimmed by 6 bases and J by 3 bases, leaving 12 bases between them. CDR3 sequence reads: CASRPNSFGANVLTF. CDR3 sequence (DNA): TGTGCCAGCAGACCAAATAGCTTTGGGGCCAACGTCCTGACTTTC.

This clonotype was seen only a few times. The gene calls are TRBV7-2 and TRBJ2-4; the match to TRBD2 covers 12 bases. The DNA end lines up better with TRBJ2-7; the J call may be wrong. The germline gives CDR1 SGHTA, CDR2 FQGNSA. This CDR3 comprises 16 residues. The CDR3 reads CASSLALAGGNYEQYF. The CDR3 DNA reads TGTGCCAGCAGCTTAGCGCTAGCGGGGGGGAACTACGAGCAGTACTTC.

This clonotype was seen more than once but under ten times. The chain has TRBV21-1 and TRBJ2-2; the D segment call TRBD1 is taken from the table without a DNA check. TRBV21-1 counts as a pseudogene. The CDR3 sequence is 16 residues long. The CDR3 coding sequence is TGTGCCAGCAGCCCGGACAGGGTGTATAACACCGGGGAGCTGTTTTTT. Amino acid sequence: CASSPDRVYNTGELFF.

This chain links TRBV21-1 with TRBJ2-2. TRBV21-1 is an annotated pseudogene. This CDR3 contains 14 residues. The CDR3 region is CASSKIHVGGELFF. The CDR3 DNA reads TGTGCCAGCAGCAAAATCCACGTCGGCGGGGAGCTGTTTTTT.

V usage is TRBV6-1 and J usage is TRBJ2-7; weak D call: TRBD2 (5 bases). The CDR3 extends over 13 amino acids. V was clipped by 9 bases and J by 2 bases, with 14 bases between them. Germline lookup yields CDR1 MNHNS and CDR2 SASEGT. CDR3 loop: CARWGEETYEQYF. The CDR3, as DNA: TGTGCCAGGTGGGGAGAAGAAACCTACGAGCAGTACTTC.

This clonotype was counted between two and nine times. The chain uses TRBV4-2 and TRBJ2-7; TRBD2 aligns across 7 bases. Germline-derived CDR1 and CDR2 are LGHNA and YNFKEQ. Trimming cost V 4 bases and J 1 base; bases outside gene matches: 10. This CDR3 has 16 amino acids. The CDR3 sequence is CASSPVASGASYEQYF. The DNA of the CDR3 is TGTGCCAGCAGCCCCGTCGCTAGCGGAGCTTCCTACGAGCAGTACTTC.

This rearrangement joins TRBV18 to TRBJ2-3; D is unclear. The V gene lost 3 bases and the J gene lost 2 bases, with 9 bases spanning the gap. The CDR3 has 14 amino acids. Germline V gene sequence: CDR1 KGHSH, CDR2 LQKENI. CDR3 sequence: CASSPRHFTDTQYF. CDR3 coding DNA: TGTGCCAGCTCACCGAGACATTTCACAGATACGCAGTATTTT.

This chain uses TRBV7-3 with TRBJ2-7; D possibly corresponds to TRBD1 (6 bases). The closer fit of TRBJ2-5 to the DNA end suggests the J call may be wrong. The CDR3 consists of 17 residues. Germline V gene lookup returns CDR1 SGHTA and CDR2 FQGTGA. Here the CDR3 reads CASSLTRDTGVKETQYF. The DNA for the CDR3 is TGTGCCAGCAGCTTAACCCGGGACACCGGCGTTAAAGAGACCCAGTACTTC.

The chain combines TRBV30 with TRBJ2-2; 7 bases are a match to TRBD2. The ends lost 2 bases at V and 6 bases at J; junction bases unmatched: 3. Per the germline V gene, CDR1 is GTSNPN and CDR2 is SVGIG (reference sequence). This CDR3 has 13 amino acids. This CDR3 reads CAWSRTRAGELFF. The CDR3 nucleotides read TGTGCCTGGAGTAGGACTAGAGCCGGGGAGCTGTTTTTT.

This clonotype was detected a few times. J is TRBJ2-2 and V is TRBV29-1; TRBD1 is a possible D gene (6 bases). Per the germline V gene, CDR1 is SQVTM and CDR2 is ANQGSEA. V lost 5 bases, J lost 5 bases, and 12 bases lay in between. This CDR3 comprises 13 residues. The DNA of the CDR3 is TGCAGCGTTATCTACAGGGCGACCGGGGAGCTGTTTTTT. The encoded protein is CSVIYRATGELFF.

The V gene is TRBV6-5, the J gene TRBJ2-3; 11 bases align to TRBD2. The CDR3 covers 17 residues. The germline CDR1 and CDR2 sequences are MNHEY and SVGAGI. V was clipped by 2 bases and J by 5 bases; unmatched bases: 9. CDR3 sequence: CASSYRRLAGGGDTQYF. CDR3 DNA: TGTGCCAGCAGTTACAGGCGGCTAGCGGGAGGTGGAGATACGCAGTATTTT.

This clonotype was observed a handful of times. The V gene is TRBV5-6, the J gene TRBJ2-7; 12 bases match TRBD2. Germline V gene data show CDR1 as SGHDT and CDR2 as YYEEEE. V gave up 4 bases and J gave up 6 bases; unmatched junction bases: 5. The CDR3 length is 14 residues. CDR3: CASSPPGLAGEQYF. The CDR3 region has the DNA TGTGCCAGCAGCCCTCCGGGACTAGCGGGCGAGCAGTACTTC.

This clonotype was seen only a few times. The junction differs from germline at one of its ends, possibly a read error. The chain combines TRBV18 with TRBJ1-2; the D gene is possibly TRBD1 (6 bases). The CDR3 has 15 residues. The germline CDR1 and CDR2 sequences are KGHSH and LQKENI. The CDR3 region is CVSSPGHQANYGYTF. The CDR3 DNA reads as TGTGTCAGCTCCCCGGGACACCAAGCTAACTATGGCTACACCTTC.

This chain connects TRBV20-1 to TRBJ2-3; 7 bases are a match to TRBD1. Germline V gene lookup returns CDR1 DFQATT and CDR2 SNEGSKA (reference sequence). V shed 6 bases and J 2 bases; nucleotides not matched to a gene: 5. The CDR3 is 13 residues long. The CDR3 DNA sequence: TGCAGTGCCGACAGGGAGAACACAGATACGCAGTATTTT. Translated, it gives CSADRENTDTQYF.

In DNA form, the CDR3 reads TGTGCCAGCAGTTTCGGGGACAGGGGTCCTAGGGGCACTGAAGCTTTCTTT. Its protein product is CASSFGDRGPRGTEAFF. The rearrangement joins TRBV12-3 or TRBV12-4 to TRBJ1-1, with 10 bases lining up with TRBD1. The ends lost 3 bases at V and 4 bases at J; junction bases unmatched: 11. This CDR3 has 17 residues.

The chain is built from TRBV4-1 and TRBJ1-6, with 7 bases fitting TRBD1. V dropped 2 bases and J dropped 0; count of bases not matched to a gene: 10. The germline gives CDR1 MGHRA, CDR2 YSYEKL. The CDR3 covers 19 residues. The DNA of the CDR3 is TGCGCCAGCAGCCAATTTCGGCAGGGGGTTAGCTCCTATAATTCACCCCTCCACTTT. Its protein is CASSQFRQGVSSYNSPLHF.

A single count supports this clonotype. The V call is TRBV5-1, the J call TRBJ1-1, with D unresolved. V was cut by 2 bases and J by 1 base, with 9 bases left in between. There are 14 residues in the CDR3. Germline-derived CDR1 and CDR2 are SGHRS and YFSETQ. CDR3 loop: CASSFAPGNTEAFF. CDR3 bases: TGCGCCAGCAGCTTTGCCCCCGGGAACACTGAAGCTTTCTTT.

This clonotype was found a few times. The chain carries TRBV5-6 and TRBJ1-2; 7 nucleotides match TRBD1. The CDR3 length is 16 residues. V was clipped by 2 bases and J by 3 bases; unmatched bases: 10. CDR1 and CDR2 from the germline V gene are SGHDT and YYEEEE. CDR3 loop: CASSFGGRGEDYGYTF. CDR3 DNA: TGTGCCAGCAGCTTTGGTGGCAGGGGGGAAGACTATGGCTACACCTTC.

V usage is TRBV2 and J usage is TRBJ2-5; D may be TRBD1 (6 bases). CDR1 and CDR2 (germline): SNHLY, FYNNEI. The CDR3 contains 14 residues. The germline V and J ends were trimmed by 5 bases and 0 bases, with 10 bases remaining between them. The CDR3 loop is CASSKDRYQETQYF. The CDR3 nucleotides read TGTGCCAGCAGTAAAGACAGGTACCAAGAGACCCAGTACTTC.

The genes are TRBV24-1 and TRBJ2-5; either TRBD1 or TRBD2 may supply D (6 bases each). Germline assignment: CDR1 KGHDR and CDR2 SFDVKD. V was clipped by 4 bases and J by 4 bases, with 12 bases between them. This CDR3 has 14 amino acids. CDR3 amino acids: CATSDPQGGETQYF. CDR3 bases: TGTGCCACCAGTGACCCACAGGGAGGAGAGACCCAGTACTTC.

The genes are TRBV4-2 and TRBJ2-3; unclear D gene. The CDR3 spans 15 residues. In germline, CDR1 is LGHNA, CDR2 YNFKEQ. Trimming pared 0 bases from V and 1 base from J, leaving 8 bases between. The CDR3 loop reads CASSQERRGTDTQYF. In DNA, the CDR3 is TGTGCCAGCAGCCAAGAGCGGCGAGGCACAGATACGCAGTATTTT.